What follows is one T cell receptor beta chain and its context. This sample is part of a study of blood T cell repertoires in COVID-19. About the study: In each case, the material was cDNA or gDNA derived from T cells, B-cell-depleted T cells, or PBMCs.

V shed 7 bases and J 5 bases; nucleotides not matched to a gene: 3. The CDR3 consists of 12 residues. Measured with immunoSEQ multiplex PCR; TCRdb has only the in-frame clones, and not every one. The sample includes 95,000 to 100,000 clones, roughly 92% seen only once; the top ten take approximately 5.4%. This clonotype originated in a man aged 45 to 65 with active COVID-19. Input material: peripheral blood. The rearrangement links TRBV5-3 to TRBJ2-3; 8 bases match TRBD2. TRBV5-3 is an ORF, with its function uncertain. CDR3 amino acids: CARREGKDTQYF. The CDR3, as DNA: TGTGCCAGACGGGAGGGGAAAGATACGCAGTATTTT.